The source of this T cell receptor (beta chain) is a study of blood T cells in healthy people across ages. Next came a second PCR, run for roughly 6 to 11 cycles, which used a sample-barcoded 5' primer along with a J-beta primer mix. Each CDR3 protein gets one entry after TCRdb re-called the 5' RACE reads with MiXCR. The table records about a million distinct CDR3 sequences, approximately 49% of them present only once. This clonotype was picked up a small number of times. The CDR3 contains 15 residues. J gave up 0 bases and V 4 bases, and 3 bases lay outside the gene matches. Germline CDR1 and CDR2: SQVTM and ANQGSEA.

This clonotype was sampled from a man younger than 40 in good health. The chain joins TRBV29-1 to TRBJ2-6, with 7 bases fitting TRBD1. The sequenced material came from blood. The DNA of the CDR3 is TGCAGCGTTGCCGGGACAGCCTCTGGGGCCAACGTCCTGACTTTC. Its translation is CSVAGTASGANVLTF.